The 9 T cell receptor beta chains below come from one sample, sequenced in a study of human T cells and chemical hapten exposure. Specified time point: patch test 2, 6 weeks after DPC sensitization. Described treatment: therapeutic diphenylcyclopropenone sensitization with weekly scalp DPC. TCRdb re-called the RACE reads through MiXCR, storing one row per CDR3 protein. The table records hundreds of thousands of distinct CDR3 sequences, about 6% of them present only once. The starting material was whole blood, obtained in connection with sensitization to the hapten diphenylcyclopropenone (DPC). These receptor sequences come from a young woman with alopecia areata. Some clones in this sample may be carry-over from other donors' samples.

This rearrangement joins TRBV4-3 to TRBJ1-1; D unclear. The CDR3 loop spans 14 amino acids. V shed 0 bases and J shed 3 bases, with 8 bases lying between them. CDR1 and CDR2 from the germline V gene are LGHNA and YSLEER. The DNA for the CDR3 is TGCGCCAGCAGCCAAGATTTAAAGTACACTGAAGCTTTCTTT. Its protein is CASSQDLKYTEAFF.

As concerns this clonotype: A much larger clone is a single base away; this may be a read error. The chain employs TRBV2 and TRBJ2-2; D call uncertain. The CDR3 runs 16 residues. Per germline, CDR1 SNHLY and CDR2 FYNNEI. The V end lost 0 bases, the J end lost 7 bases, and 15 bases lay between the germline ends. The DNA for the CDR3 is TGTGCCAGCAGTGAAGCGCTAGGCTCCGTCGTCGGGGAGCTGTTTTTT. Translating it yields CASSEALGSVVGELFF.

This clonotype was observed many times. V and J are TRBV4-3 and TRBJ1-1, with D possibly TRBD1 on 6 matching bases. V lost 2 bases and J 6 bases, leaving 10 bases between the germline ends. This CDR3 has 13 amino acids. Germline CDR1 LGHNA, CDR2 YSLEER. CDR3 DNA sequence: TGCGCCAGCAGCCAAAACAGGGTCGCTGAAGCTTTCTTT. Its protein is CASSQNRVAEAFF.

This clonotype was counted at least ten times. V gene TRBV6-1 combines with J gene TRBJ2-2; TRBD2 matches at 13 bases. Losses at the gene ends were 5 bases for V and 5 bases for J; bases not matched to a gene: 17. Germline CDR1 is MNHNS and CDR2 is SASEGT. The CDR3 has 20 residues. CDR3 amino acids: CASSKQGLAGLFPGTGELFF. The CDR3 DNA reads TGTGCCAGCAGTAAACAGGGACTAGCGGGGTTATTCCCTGGGACCGGGGAGCTGTTTTTT.

The chain couples TRBV5-1 to TRBJ2-3; 10 nucleotides line up with TRBD2. Unmatched junction bases numbered 3, after V lost 0 bases and J lost 2 bases. Germline CDR1 reads SGHRS; CDR2 reads YFSETQ. The CDR3 consists of 16 residues. CDR3 residues: CASSLGTSGHTDTQYF. DNA for the CDR3: TGCGCCAGCAGCTTGGGGACTAGCGGACACACAGATACGCAGTATTTT. The complete variable domain, with remaining parts taken from reference TRBV5-1 and TRBJ2-3, reads KAGVTQTPRYLIKTRGQQVTLSCSPISGHRSVSWYQQTPGQGLQFLFEYFSETQRNKGNFPGRFSGRQFSNSRSEMNVSTLELGDSALYLCASSLGTSGHTDTQYFGPGTRLTVL.

This clonotype has more than one count but fewer than ten. In nucleotides, the CDR3 is TGTGCCAGCAGCTTTGGCATCGGGGAGCTGTTTTTT. Translating gives CASSFGIGELFF. The chain couples TRBV5-4 to TRBJ2-2; the D is unclear. V gave up 2 bases and J gave up 7 bases, with 6 bases separating them. The CDR3 has 12 amino acids. The V gene's germline CDR1 is SGHNT and CDR2 YYREEE (reference sequence).

The genes are TRBV7-2 and TRBJ2-3; D is possibly TRBD1 (6 bases). The V end lost 5 bases, the J end lost 1 base, and 22 bases lay between the germline ends. CDR1 is SGHTA, CDR2 FQGNSA, per germline. The CDR3 contains 18 residues. The chain's CDR3 is CASSAGAGGATGTDTQYF. In DNA, the CDR3 is TGTGCCAGCAGCGCCGGGGCTGGGGGCGCGACCGGCACAGATACGCAGTATTTT.

V is TRBV3-1 and J is TRBJ2-1; no clear D gene. V was shortened by 4 bases and J by 4 bases, with 5 bases between the two germline ends. Germline V gives CDR1 LGHDT, CDR2 YNNKEL (reference sequence). CDR3 size: 12 residues. The CDR3 loop reads CASSRLYNEQFF. DNA for the CDR3: TGTGCCAGCAGCCGATTGTACAATGAGCAGTTCTTC.

In its sample, this clonotype was seen many times. The CDR3 region is CASSGGGSGELFF. The DNA of the CDR3 is TGTGCCAGCAGTGGGGGAGGCTCCGGGGAGCTGTTTTTT. The chain is built from TRBV2 and TRBJ2-2; a possible D gene is TRBD2 (6 bases). The length of the CDR3 is 13 residues. CDR1 and CDR2 from the germline V gene are SNHLY and FYNNEI. Trimming stripped 4 bases from V and 6 bases from J, with 9 bases between.